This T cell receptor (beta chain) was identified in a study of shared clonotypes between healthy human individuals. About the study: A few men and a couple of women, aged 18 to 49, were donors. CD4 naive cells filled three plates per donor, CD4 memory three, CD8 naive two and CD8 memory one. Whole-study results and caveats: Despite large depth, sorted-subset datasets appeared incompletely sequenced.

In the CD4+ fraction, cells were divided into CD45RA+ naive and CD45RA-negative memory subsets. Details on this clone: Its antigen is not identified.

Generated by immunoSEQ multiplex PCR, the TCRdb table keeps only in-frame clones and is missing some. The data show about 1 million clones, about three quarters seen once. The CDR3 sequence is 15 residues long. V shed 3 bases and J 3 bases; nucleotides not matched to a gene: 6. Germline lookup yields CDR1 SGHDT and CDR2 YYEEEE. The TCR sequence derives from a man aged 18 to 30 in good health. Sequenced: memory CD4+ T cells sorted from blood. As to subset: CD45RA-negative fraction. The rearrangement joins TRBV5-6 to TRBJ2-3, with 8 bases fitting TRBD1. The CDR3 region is CASSWGQVRTDTQYF. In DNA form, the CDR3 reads TGTGCCAGCAGCTGGGGACAGGTGAGGACAGATACGCAGTATTTT.